This T cell receptor (beta chain) was sequenced during a study of molecular identifiers for immune sequencing clone quantification. From germline, CDR1 is LGHDT and CDR2 YNNKEL (reference sequence). CDR3 size: 13 residues. Deletions cut 4 bases from V and 4 bases from J, with 10 bases between. Sorted naive CD8 T cells were those defined as CD8+CD4-CCR7+CD45RA+. TCRdb used MiXCR to reprocess the PCR reads, holding one entry per CDR3 protein. The table lists about 500,000 distinct CDR3 sequences, about a quarter of them singletons, with under 0.85% in the top ten. Only a few counts were recorded for this clonotype.

The sequence was obtained from a human donor in good health. Some libraries in this study had Jurkat cell RNA spiked in. Sequencing used naive CD8+ T cells from blood, with Jurkat cell RNA spiked in. The subset here: FACS-sorted CD8+CD4-CCR7+CD45RA+ naive T cells. The chain is built from TRBV3-1 and TRBJ1-1; D is uncertain. The CDR3 here is CASSRFKGTEAFF. The CDR3 DNA is TGTGCCAGCAGCCGATTTAAGGGCACTGAAGCTTTCTTT.